A single sample is the source of the 14 T cell receptor beta chains below, sequenced in a study of blood T cell repertoires in COVID-19. Generated by immunoSEQ multiplex PCR, the TCRdb table keeps only in-frame clones and is missing some. The sample lists over 100,000 clones; roughly 83% were seen once. The sequencing sample was made of peripheral blood. Every receptor here comes from a woman older than 75 with active or convalescent COVID-19.

The chain carries TRBV4-3 and TRBJ1-1; 11 bases are shared with TRBD1. Germline-derived CDR1 and CDR2 are LGHNA and YSLEER. The CDR3 runs to 15 residues. V was pared by 1 base and J by 5 bases, with 3 bases of the junction left unmatched. In DNA form, the CDR3 reads TGCGCCAGCAGCCAAGGGGGGACAGGGGGAACTGAAGCTTTCTTT. It translates to CASSQGGTGGTEAFF.

This clone was seen a handful of times. The V gene is TRBV10-3, the J gene TRBJ1-1; 8 bases agree with TRBD1. Germline loops: CDR1 ENHRY, CDR2 SYGVKD. The CDR3 extends over 13 amino acids. The V segment lost 4 bases and the J segment 7 bases; nucleotides outside the gene matches: 5. The CDR3 spells CAISATGGVEAFF. DNA of the CDR3: TGTGCCATCAGTGCCACAGGGGGAGTTGAAGCTTTCTTT.

This clone was detected once. The J gene is TRBJ1-4, the V gene TRBV19; D is possibly TRBD1 (5 bases). V gave up 5 bases and J gave up 7 bases, with 8 bases separating them. The CDR3 runs to 12 residues. CDR1 and CDR2 (germline): LNHDA, SQIVND (reference sequence). The DNA of the CDR3 is TGTGCCAGTAGTTTCACAGGTGAAAAACTGTTTTTT. This encodes CASSFTGEKLFF.

This chain joins TRBV29-1 and TRBJ1-5, with D possibly matching TRBD1 (5 bases). The CDR3 has 13 residues. Trimming stripped 3 bases from V and 5 bases from J, with 11 bases between. The germline V gene has CDR1 SQVTM and CDR2 ANQGSEA. The CDR3 nucleotides read TGCAGCGTTGATCTGGGGGGGGATCAGCCCCAGCATTTT. Translation gives CSVDLGGDQPQHF. Looking up the rest from reference TRBV29-1 and TRBJ1-5 gives the full variable domain: SAVISQKPSRDICQRGTSLTIQCQVDSQVTMMFWYRQQPGQSLTLIATANQGSEATYESGFVIDKFPISRPNLTFSTLTVSNMSPEDSSIYLCSVDLGGDQPQHFGDGTRLSIL.

The chain recombines TRBV9 with TRBJ1-1; D is uncertain. From germline, CDR1 is SGDLS and CDR2 YYNGEE. This CDR3 region has 13 residues. V was clipped by 1 base and J by 3 bases, with 7 bases between them. The CDR3: CASSVITDTEAFF. The CDR3 nucleotides read TGTGCCAGCAGCGTAATAACAGACACTGAAGCTTTCTTT. The variable domain in full, completed from reference TRBV9 and TRBJ1-1, reads DSGVTQTPKHLITATGQRVTLRCSPRSGDLSVYWYQQSLDQGLQFLIQYYNGEERAKGNILERFSAQQFPDLHSELNLSSLELGDSALYFCASSVITDTEAFFGQGTRLTVV.

This chain uses TRBV5-4 with TRBJ2-3; 10 nucleotides match TRBD2. The V segment lost 2 bases and the J segment 4 bases; nucleotides outside the gene matches: 4. Germline loops: CDR1 SGHNT, CDR2 YYREEE (reference sequence). CDR3 size: 15 residues. The CDR3 coding sequence is TGTGCCAGCAGCTTTGAGCGGGGGGGATCAGATACGCAGTATTTT. Its translation: CASSFERGGSDTQYF.

J is TRBJ2-2 and V is TRBV7-3, with a tentative D call TRBD2 (6 bases). The CDR3 consists of 14 residues. Germline CDR1 and CDR2: SGHTA and FQGTGA. V lost 4 bases and J lost 6, with 12 bases in between. The CDR3 loop reads CASSSATRSGELFF. The CDR3, as DNA: TGTGCCAGCAGCTCTGCGACTAGATCCGGGGAGCTGTTTTTT.

V is TRBV28 and J is TRBJ1-5, with TRBD1 matching over 7 bases. The CDR3 runs 18 residues. The V segment lost 7 bases and the J segment 2 bases; nucleotides outside the gene matches: 17. The germline CDR1 and CDR2 sequences are MDHEN and SYDVKM. CDR3 DNA: TGTGCCAGCATCGACAGGGCAGGGGGACTAGATGGCAATCAGCCCCAGCATTTT. It encodes CASIDRAGGLDGNQPQHF. The full variable domain, its missing parts supplied by reference TRBV28 and TRBJ1-5, is DVKVTQSSRYLVKRTGEKVFLECVQDMDHENMFWYRQDPGLGLRLIYFSYDVKMKEKGDIPEGYSVSREKKERFSLILESASTNQTSMYLCASIDRAGGLDGNQPQHFGDGTRLSIL.

V gene TRBV5-4 combines with J gene TRBJ2-7; TRBD2 matches at 10 bases. From germline, CDR1 is SGHNT and CDR2 YYREEE (reference sequence). The CDR3 covers 14 residues. Germline trimming cut 4 bases from V and 6 bases from J; bases unmatched to any gene: 7. The CDR3 loop is CASSGSSGSLEQYF. In nucleotides, the CDR3 is TGTGCCAGCAGCGGGTCTAGCGGGAGTCTCGAGCAGTACTTC. Drawing the rest from reference TRBV5-4 and TRBJ2-7, the complete variable domain is ETGVTQSPTHLIKTRGQQVTLRCSSQSGHNTVSWYQQALGQGPQFIFQYYREEENGRGNFPPRFSGLQFPNYSSELNVNALELDDSALYLCASSGSSGSLEQYFGPGTRLTVT.

This chain links TRBV19 with TRBJ1-1; TRBD1 matches 7 bases. This CDR3 contains 14 residues. After removal of 5 bases from V and 5 bases from J, the junction contained 8 bases not matched to a gene. Germline V gene lookup returns CDR1 LNHDA and CDR2 SQIVND (reference sequence). CDR3 in amino acids: CASSVRQGDTEAFF. The CDR3 nucleotides are TGTGCCAGTAGTGTCCGACAGGGAGATACTGAAGCTTTCTTT.

This sequence joins TRBV6-6 and TRBJ1-1, with D possibly being TRBD1 (6 bases). Trimming cost V 5 bases and J 2 bases, with 9 bases left between them. This CDR3 is 13 amino acids long. Per the germline V gene, CDR1 is MNHNY and CDR2 is SVGAGI (reference sequence). The CDR3 DNA reads as TGTGCCAGCAGTGGCAGGGGAAACACTGAAGCTTTCTTT. Translating gives CASSGRGNTEAFF.

The J gene is TRBJ1-4, the V gene TRBV19; 8 positions match TRBD1. The germline CDR1 and CDR2 sequences are LNHDA and SQIVND (reference sequence). CDR3 size: 15 residues. The ends lost 6 bases at V and 4 bases at J; junction bases unmatched: 7. The CDR3 reads CASRPGGRGNEKLFF. CDR3 nucleotides: TGTGCCAGTAGGCCAGGGGGCAGAGGTAATGAAAAACTGTTTTTT.

This chain links TRBV11-1 with TRBJ1-1; weak D call: TRBD1 (6 bases). V lost 5 bases and J 8 bases, leaving 18 bases between the germline ends. Germline V gives CDR1 SGHAT, CDR2 FQDESV (reference sequence). This CDR3 contains 14 residues. The CDR3 nucleotides read TGTGCCAGCAGCAACACCGGGACAAGTGGGGAAGCTTTCTTT. Amino acids: CASSNTGTSGEAFF.

The V and J genes are TRBV27 and TRBJ1-1; D perhaps matches TRBD1 (6 bases). Trimming left V 5 bases short and J 3 bases short, with 13 bases between. Germline V lookup: CDR1 MNHEY, CDR2 SMNVEV (reference sequence). The CDR3 covers 14 residues. CDR3 protein: CASSVGGGYTEAFF. The CDR3 nucleotides read TGTGCCAGCAGTGTGGGAGGGGGGTACACTGAAGCTTTCTTT.